These 8 T cell receptor beta chains were sequenced from one sample in a study of CD8+ T cells in alopecia areata. Isolated RNA was reverse transcribed into cDNA used as the sequencing template. TCRdb's copy holds only in-frame clones and misses some; the assay was immunoSEQ multiplex PCR. The table includes about 150,000 clones, around 87% detected once. The source material was CD8+ T cells sorted from blood, sampled at week 0. These receptors all stem from a human donor with alopecia areata.

The gene calls are TRBV7-2 and TRBJ2-1; D is uncertain. V was clipped by 8 bases and J by 4 bases, with 12 bases between them. The germline gives CDR1 SGHTA, CDR2 FQGNSA. This CDR3 comprises 13 residues. In nucleotides, the CDR3 is TGTGCCAGCCTTCCGGGTTCTTACAATGAGCAGTTCTTC. It is translated as CASLPGSYNEQFF.

This clone was counted once. This chain joins TRBV19 and TRBJ2-2; TRBD2 matches at 7 bases. Losses at the gene ends were 10 bases for V and 6 bases for J; bases not matched to a gene: 8. The CDR3 is 13 residues long. CDR1 LNHDA and CDR2 SQIVND come from the germline V gene (reference sequence). CDR3 bases: TGTGCCACCCACAGGAGCGGGGCCGGGGAGCTGTTTTTT. Translating gives CATHRSGAGELFF.

The chain carries TRBV10-2 and TRBJ2-1; 10 bases line up with TRBD2. CDR3 length: 16 residues. V shed 6 bases and J 3 bases; nucleotides not matched to a gene: 8. Germline V gives CDR1 WSHSY, CDR2 SAAADI. The CDR3 DNA follows: TGCGCCAGCAGCCGACTAGCGGGTGATGTCTACAATGAGCAGTTCTTC. Translating it yields CASSRLAGDVYNEQFF.

The chain carries TRBV7-3 and TRBJ2-2, with TRBD2 identical over 15 bases. The V segment lost 5 bases and the J segment 6 bases; nucleotides outside the gene matches: 7. The CDR3 totals 17 residues. The germline gives CDR1 SGHTA, CDR2 FQGTGA. In DNA form, the CDR3 reads TGTGCCAGCAGCCTCGGAGGACTAGCGGGAGGGCCCGGGGAGCTGTTTTTT. Translated: CASSLGGLAGGPGELFF.

This clone was picked up a small number of times. The chain couples TRBV29-1 to TRBJ2-7, with D unresolved. The CDR3 sequence is 15 residues long. Germline CDR1 and CDR2: SQVTM and ANQGSEA. The CDR3 here is CTIPLGPRKAYEQYF. The CDR3 DNA follows: TGCACCATTCCTCTAGGACCCCGAAAGGCCTACGAGCAGTACTTC.

A single count supports this clone. The gene calls are TRBV29-1 and TRBJ2-1, with a weak D call TRBD2 (6 bases). Trimming removed 2 bases from V and 2 bases from J, with 16 bases in between. The germline V gene encodes CDR1 SQVTM and CDR2 ANQGSEA. This CDR3 spans 16 amino acids. Here the CDR3 reads CSVETASGPPYNEQFF. As DNA, the CDR3 is TGCAGCGTTGAAACTGCGAGCGGGCCTCCCTACAATGAGCAGTTCTTC.

CDR3 in DNA: TGTGCTAGTGGTTTGGTAGCGGTGGATGGCTACACCTTC. It is translated as CASGLVAVDGYTF. The gene calls are TRBV12-5 and TRBJ1-2, with D hard to call. Germline-derived CDR1 and CDR2 are LGHNT and FRNRAP. With 0 bases removed from V and 6 bases from J, the gap between germline ends came to 8 bases. The CDR3 is made up of 13 amino acids.

The genes are TRBV13 and TRBJ1-2; the D is unclear. There are 14 residues in the CDR3. Germline V CDR1 and CDR2: PRHDT, FYEKMQ (reference sequence). V was shortened by 6 bases and J by 3 bases, with 14 bases between the two germline ends. Here the CDR3 DNA reads TGTGCCAGCAGTAGCGCAAGTTATGACTATGGCTACACCTTC. Protein product: CASSSASYDYGYTF. The whole variable domain, remainder taken from reference TRBV13 and TRBJ1-2, is AAGVIQSPRHLIKEKRETATLKCYPIPRHDTVYWYQQGPGQDPQFLISFYEKMQSDKGSIPDRFSAQQFSDYHSELNMSSLELGDSALYFCASSSASYDYGYTFGSGTRLTVV.